This T cell receptor (beta chain) was sequenced for a study of T cell responses to AZD1222 COVID-19 vaccine. Study in general: Analysis merged second doses at about 4 or about 12 weeks.

On this clone itself: As yet, its antigen is unknown.

Study observations and caveats: Per reports, nearly half of all spike-specific TCRs target regions that are unmutated in variants. Donors were mostly white British, more females; clonal diversity possibly underestimated. At baseline, just five to seven AZD1222 recipients tested seropositive.

Sequencing used immunoSEQ multiplex PCR; TCRdb keeps in-frame clones, though not all of them. The sample carries roughly 100,000 clones, about 85% recorded once. The sequencing here drew on peripheral blood, taken on day 0 of AZD1222 vaccination. This clonotype was sampled from an adult in good health.

CDR3 in amino acids: CSATSGRFDEQYF. The CDR3 nucleotides read TGCAGCGCTACTAGCGGGAGGTTCGACGAGCAGTACTTC. The chain is built from TRBV29-1 and TRBJ2-7, with 12 bases matching TRBD2. The germline V gene has CDR1 SQVTM and CDR2 ANQGSEA. The junction had 6 bases not matched to a gene; V was cut back by 7 bases and J by 5 bases. This CDR3 is 13 amino acids long.